These 8 T cell receptor beta chains originate from one sample sequenced in a study of shared clonotypes between healthy human individuals. TCRdb keeps only in-frame clones here, not all; method: immunoSEQ multiplex PCR. The sample lists roughly 2.4 million clones; nearly 97% were seen once. Sequencing was performed on naive CD4+ T cells sorted from blood. Subset described: CD45RA+ positively selected. All receptors derive from a man aged 18 to 35 in good health.

V gene TRBV2 combines with J gene TRBJ1-5, with 11 bases lining up with TRBD1. The germline CDR1 and CDR2 sequences are SNHLY and FYNNEI. V dropped 7 bases and J dropped 0; count of bases not matched to a gene: 8. The CDR3 spans 17 residues. The CDR3 region has the DNA TGTGCCAGCACTGGGACAGGGGGGGCTTATAGCAATCAGCCCCAGCATTTT. It encodes CASTGTGGAYSNQPQHF.

The DNA for the CDR3 is TGTGCCAGCAGTTTAGACGGCGCAAGTAATTCACCCCTCCACTTT. It specifies CASSLDGASNSPLHF. V usage is TRBV28 and J usage is TRBJ1-6; D is ambiguous. Germline CDR1 and CDR2: MDHEN and SYDVKM. The CDR3 has 15 residues. V lost 2 bases and J 6 bases, leaving 11 bases between the germline ends.

The rearrangement links TRBV7-2 to TRBJ2-7; TRBD2 agrees at 8 bases. This CDR3 spans 15 amino acids. Germline loops: CDR1 SGHTA, CDR2 FQGNSA. The V gene end was trimmed by 1 base and the J gene end by 2 bases; junction bases not matched to a gene: 4. The CDR3 reads CASSLDLAGTYEQYF. As DNA, the CDR3 is TGTGCCAGCAGCTTAGATCTAGCGGGCACCTACGAGCAGTACTTC.

V is TRBV30 and J is TRBJ1-6; 7 nucleotides align to TRBD1. Germline assignment: CDR1 GTSNPN and CDR2 SVGIG (reference sequence). CDR3 size: 15 residues. As DNA, the CDR3 is TGTGCGGCGGAGGTCGGGGACAGAGGTTATTCACCCCTCCACTTT. This gives the protein CAAEVGDRGYSPLHF.

To note about this clone: At the DNA level, this CDR3 is encoded by other sequences in the same sample as well. The genes are TRBV2 and TRBJ2-7, with D hard to call. The CDR3 length is 12 residues. V was trimmed by 6 bases and J by 0 bases, leaving 6 bases between them. Germline V gene sequence: CDR1 SNHLY, CDR2 FYNNEI. The CDR3 nucleotides read TGTGCCAGCAGGGCAGACTCCTACGAGCAGTACTTC. Translated, it gives CASRADSYEQYF. Based on the CDR3 plus reference TRBV2 and TRBJ2-7, the full variable domain is EPEVTQTPSHQVTQMGQEVILRCVPISNHLYFYWYRQILGQKVEFLVSFYNNEISEKSEIFDDQFSVERPDGSNFTLKIRSTKLEDSAMYFCASRADSYEQYFGPGTRLTVT.

The gene calls are TRBV28 and TRBJ1-1; D may be TRBD1 (6 bases). The V gene's germline CDR1 is MDHEN and CDR2 SYDVKM. V was shortened by 2 bases and J by 5 bases, with 9 bases between the two germline ends. The CDR3 is 13 amino acids. The CDR3 sequence: CASSLTGRTEAFF. CDR3 nucleotide sequence: TGTGCCAGCAGTTTAACAGGGCGGACTGAAGCTTTCTTT.

The V call is TRBV5-6, the J call TRBJ2-6; 10 bases are shared with TRBD1. The J segment lost 0 bases and the V segment lost 3 bases, leaving 6 bases of the junction unmatched. This CDR3 has 18 amino acids. From germline, CDR1 is SGHDT and CDR2 YYEEEE. As DNA, the CDR3 is TGTGCCAGCAGCTCCATGGACAGGGGGTACTCTGGGGCCAACGTCCTGACTTTC. Its translation is CASSSMDRGYSGANVLTF.

The chain has TRBV28 and TRBJ2-6; D is ambiguous. Germline V lookup: CDR1 MDHEN, CDR2 SYDVKM. V lost 3 bases and J lost 0, with 12 bases in between. The CDR3 loop spans 17 amino acids. The CDR3: CASSLRQAISGANVLTF. The CDR3 coding sequence is TGTGCCAGCAGTTTGCGGCAGGCGATCTCTGGGGCCAACGTCCTGACTTTC.